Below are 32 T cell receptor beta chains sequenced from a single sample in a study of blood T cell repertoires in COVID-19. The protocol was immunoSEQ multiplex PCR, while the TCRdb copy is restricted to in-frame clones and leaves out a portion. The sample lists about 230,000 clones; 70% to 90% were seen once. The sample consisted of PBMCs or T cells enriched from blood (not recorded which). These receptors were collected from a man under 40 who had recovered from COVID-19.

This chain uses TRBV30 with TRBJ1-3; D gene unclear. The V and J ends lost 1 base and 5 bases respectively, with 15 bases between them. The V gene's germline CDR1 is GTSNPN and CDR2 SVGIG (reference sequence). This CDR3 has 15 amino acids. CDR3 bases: TGTGCCTGGAGTGCTCTAGAGGCCCTTCGAAACACCATATATTTT. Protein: CAWSALEALRNTIYF.

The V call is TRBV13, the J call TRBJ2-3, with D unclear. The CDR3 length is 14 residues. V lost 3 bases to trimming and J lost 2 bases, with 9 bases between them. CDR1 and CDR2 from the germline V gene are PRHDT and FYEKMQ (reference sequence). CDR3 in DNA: TGTGCCAGCAGCTTTTGGGCCGACACAGATACGCAGTATTTT. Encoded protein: CASSFWADTDTQYF.

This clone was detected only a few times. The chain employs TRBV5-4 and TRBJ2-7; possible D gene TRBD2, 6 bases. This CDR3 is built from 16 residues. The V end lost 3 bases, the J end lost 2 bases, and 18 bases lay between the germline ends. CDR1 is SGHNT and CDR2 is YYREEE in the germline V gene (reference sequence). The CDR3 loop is CASSSGAGTGAYEQYF. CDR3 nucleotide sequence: TGTGCCAGCAGCTCGGGAGCAGGGACGGGCGCCTACGAGCAGTACTTC.

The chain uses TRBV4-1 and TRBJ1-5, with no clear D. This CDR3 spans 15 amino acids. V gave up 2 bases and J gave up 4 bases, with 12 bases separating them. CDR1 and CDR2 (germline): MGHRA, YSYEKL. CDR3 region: CASSQRDPSNQPQHF. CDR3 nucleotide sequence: TGCGCCAGCAGCCAACGAGATCCCTCGAATCAGCCCCAGCATTTT.

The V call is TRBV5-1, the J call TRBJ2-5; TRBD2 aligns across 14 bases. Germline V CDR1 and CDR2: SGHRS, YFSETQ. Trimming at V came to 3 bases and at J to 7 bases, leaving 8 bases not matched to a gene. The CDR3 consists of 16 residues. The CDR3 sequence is CASSSGLAGDLWTQYF. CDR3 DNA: TGCGCCAGCAGCTCGGGACTAGCGGGAGACCTCTGGACCCAGTACTTC.

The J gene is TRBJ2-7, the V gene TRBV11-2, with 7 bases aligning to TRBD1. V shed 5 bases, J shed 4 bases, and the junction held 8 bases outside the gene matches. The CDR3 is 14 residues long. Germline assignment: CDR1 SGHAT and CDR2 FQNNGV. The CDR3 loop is CASSVTQGIYEQYF. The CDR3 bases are TGTGCCAGCAGCGTAACACAGGGGATATACGAGCAGTACTTC. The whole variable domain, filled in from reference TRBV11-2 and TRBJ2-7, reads EAGVAQSPRYKIIEKRQSVAFWCNPISGHATLYWYQQILGQGPKLLIQFQNNGVVDDSQLPKDRFSAERLKGVDSTLKIQPAKLEDSAVYLCASSVTQGIYEQYFGPGTRLTVT.

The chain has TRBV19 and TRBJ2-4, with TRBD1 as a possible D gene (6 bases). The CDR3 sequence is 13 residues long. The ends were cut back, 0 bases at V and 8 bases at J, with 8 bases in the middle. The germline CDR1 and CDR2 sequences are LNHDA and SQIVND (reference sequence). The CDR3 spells CASSIEGADIQYF. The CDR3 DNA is TGTGCCAGTAGTATAGAGGGGGCGGACATTCAGTACTTC.

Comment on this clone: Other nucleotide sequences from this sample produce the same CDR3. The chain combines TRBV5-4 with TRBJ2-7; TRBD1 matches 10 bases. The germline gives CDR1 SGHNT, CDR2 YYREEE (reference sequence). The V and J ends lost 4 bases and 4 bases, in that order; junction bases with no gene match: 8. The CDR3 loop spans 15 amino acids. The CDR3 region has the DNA TGTGCCAGCAGCCGGGGACAGGGGCTTTCATACGAGCAGTACTTC. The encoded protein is CASSRGQGLSYEQYF. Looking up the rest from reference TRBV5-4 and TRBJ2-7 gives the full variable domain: ETGVTQSPTHLIKTRGQQVTLRCSSQSGHNTVSWYQQALGQGPQFIFQYYREEENGRGNFPPRFSGLQFPNYSSELNVNALELDDSALYLCASSRGQGLSYEQYFGPGTRLTVT.

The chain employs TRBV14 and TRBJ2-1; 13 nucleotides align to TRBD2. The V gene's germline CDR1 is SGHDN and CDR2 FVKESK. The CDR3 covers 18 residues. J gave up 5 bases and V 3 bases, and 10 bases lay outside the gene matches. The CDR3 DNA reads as TGTGCCAGCAGCCATCTCCCTTTACTAGCGGGGGGGGACAATGAGCAGTTCTTC. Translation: CASSHLPLLAGGDNEQFF.

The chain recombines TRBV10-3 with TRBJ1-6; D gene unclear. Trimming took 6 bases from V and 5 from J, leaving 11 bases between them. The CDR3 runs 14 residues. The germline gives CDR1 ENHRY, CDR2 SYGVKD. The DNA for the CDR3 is TGTGCCATCAGAAGGACTGAAGATAATTCACCCCTCCACTTT. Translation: CAIRRTEDNSPLHF.

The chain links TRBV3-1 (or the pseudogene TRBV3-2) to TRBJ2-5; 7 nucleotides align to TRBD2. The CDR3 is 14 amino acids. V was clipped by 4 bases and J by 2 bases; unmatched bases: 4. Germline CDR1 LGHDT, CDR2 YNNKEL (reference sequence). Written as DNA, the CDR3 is TGTGCCAGCAGCCTCACTAGCGCACAAGAGACCCAGTACTTC. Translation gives CASSLTSAQETQYF.

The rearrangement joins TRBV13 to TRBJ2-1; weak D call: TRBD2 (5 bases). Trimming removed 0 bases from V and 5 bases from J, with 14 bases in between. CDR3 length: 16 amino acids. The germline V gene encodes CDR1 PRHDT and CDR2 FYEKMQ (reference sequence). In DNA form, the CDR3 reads TGTGCCAGCAGCTTAGGCCCAAGCGGTCGCGACAATGAGCAGTTCTTC. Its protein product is CASSLGPSGRDNEQFF.

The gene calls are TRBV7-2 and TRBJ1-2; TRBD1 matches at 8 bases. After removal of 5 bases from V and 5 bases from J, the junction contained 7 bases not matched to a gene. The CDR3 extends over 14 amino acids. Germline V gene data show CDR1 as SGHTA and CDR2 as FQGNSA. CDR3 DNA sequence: TGTGCCAGCAGCCTACAGGGGGTCGGGTATGGCTACACCTTC. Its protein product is CASSLQGVGYGYTF.

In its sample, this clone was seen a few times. DNA of the CDR3: TGTGCCACCCGGAATCAGGGGTTCCCGAATCAGCCCCAGCATTTT. Its protein is CATRNQGFPNQPQHF. The rearrangement links TRBV2 to TRBJ1-5; D is perhaps TRBD1 (6 bases). Germline assignment: CDR1 SNHLY and CDR2 FYNNEI. V lost 10 bases and J 4 bases, leaving 20 bases between the germline ends. This CDR3 region has 15 residues.

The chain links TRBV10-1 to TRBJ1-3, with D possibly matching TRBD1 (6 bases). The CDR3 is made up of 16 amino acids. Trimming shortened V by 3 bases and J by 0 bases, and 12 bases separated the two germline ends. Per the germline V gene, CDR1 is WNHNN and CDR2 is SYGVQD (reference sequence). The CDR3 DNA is TGCGCCAGCAGTGAAGATGGGACAATCTCTGGAAACACCATATATTTT. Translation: CASSEDGTISGNTIYF.

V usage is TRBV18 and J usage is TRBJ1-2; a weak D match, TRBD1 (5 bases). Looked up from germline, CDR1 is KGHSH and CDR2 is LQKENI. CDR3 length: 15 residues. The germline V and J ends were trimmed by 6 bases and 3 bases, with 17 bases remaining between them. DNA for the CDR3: TGTGCCAGCTCCCTTACGGGGGGTGGCGACTATGGCTACACCTTC. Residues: CASSLTGGGDYGYTF.

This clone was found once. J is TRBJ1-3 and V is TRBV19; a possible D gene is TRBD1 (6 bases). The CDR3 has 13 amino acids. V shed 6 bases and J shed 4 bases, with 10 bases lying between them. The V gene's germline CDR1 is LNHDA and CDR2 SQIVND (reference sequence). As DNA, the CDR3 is TGTGCCAGTAGCCCCGACAGGGGAAACACCATATATTTT. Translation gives CASSPDRGNTIYF.

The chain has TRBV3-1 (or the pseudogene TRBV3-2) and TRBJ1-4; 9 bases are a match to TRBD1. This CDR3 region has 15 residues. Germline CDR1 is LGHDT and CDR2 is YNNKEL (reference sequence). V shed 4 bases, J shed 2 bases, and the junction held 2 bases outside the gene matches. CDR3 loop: CASSPGQGTNEKLFF. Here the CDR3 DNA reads TGTGCCAGCAGCCCGGGACAGGGCACTAATGAAAAACTGTTTTTT.

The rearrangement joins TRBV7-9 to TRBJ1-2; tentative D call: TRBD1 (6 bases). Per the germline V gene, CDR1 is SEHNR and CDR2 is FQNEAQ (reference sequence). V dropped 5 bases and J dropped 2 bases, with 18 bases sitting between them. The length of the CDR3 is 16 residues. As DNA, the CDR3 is TGTGCCAGCAGCCCCCAAGGGGGGGGGATCAACTATGGCTACACCTTC. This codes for CASSPQGGGINYGYTF.

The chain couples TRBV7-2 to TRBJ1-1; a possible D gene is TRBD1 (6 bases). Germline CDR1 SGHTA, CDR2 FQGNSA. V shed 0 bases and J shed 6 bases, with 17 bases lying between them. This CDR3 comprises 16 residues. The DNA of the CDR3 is TGTGCCAGCAGCTTAGCGTGGGGGGGCGCAAGGTCTGAAGCTTTCTTT. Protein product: CASSLAWGGARSEAFF.

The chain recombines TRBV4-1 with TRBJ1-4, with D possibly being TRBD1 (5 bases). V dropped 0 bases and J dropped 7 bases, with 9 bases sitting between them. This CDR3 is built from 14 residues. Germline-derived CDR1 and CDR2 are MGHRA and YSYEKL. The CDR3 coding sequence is TGCGCCAGCAGCCAAGATTTCAGGGTTGAAAAACTGTTTTTT. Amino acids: CASSQDFRVEKLFF.

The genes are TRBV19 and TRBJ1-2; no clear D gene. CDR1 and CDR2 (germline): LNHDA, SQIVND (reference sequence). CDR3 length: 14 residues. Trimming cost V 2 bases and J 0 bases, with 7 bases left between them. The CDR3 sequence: CASSIPATNYGYTF. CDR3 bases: TGTGCCAGTAGTATACCCGCTACTAACTATGGCTACACCTTC.

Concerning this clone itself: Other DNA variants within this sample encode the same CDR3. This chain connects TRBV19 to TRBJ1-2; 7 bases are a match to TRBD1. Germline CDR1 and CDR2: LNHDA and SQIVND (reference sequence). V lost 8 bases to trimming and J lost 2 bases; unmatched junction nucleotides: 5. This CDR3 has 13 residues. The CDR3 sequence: CASSRDRNYGYTF. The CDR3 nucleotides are TGTGCCAGTTCCCGGGACAGAAACTATGGCTACACCTTC.

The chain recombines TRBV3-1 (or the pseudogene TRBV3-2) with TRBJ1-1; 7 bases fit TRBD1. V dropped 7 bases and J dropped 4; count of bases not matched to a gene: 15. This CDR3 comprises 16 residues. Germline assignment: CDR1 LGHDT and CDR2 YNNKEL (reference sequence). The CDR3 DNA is TGTGCCAGCACCCTAGAGGGCAGGGGGACTCCCACTGAAGCTTTCTTT. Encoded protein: CASTLEGRGTPTEAFF.

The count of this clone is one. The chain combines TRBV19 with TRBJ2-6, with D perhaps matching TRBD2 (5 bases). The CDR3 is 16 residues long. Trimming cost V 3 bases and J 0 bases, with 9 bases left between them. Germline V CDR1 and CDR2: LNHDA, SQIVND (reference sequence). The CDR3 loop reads CASSILEGSGANVLTF. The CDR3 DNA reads TGTGCCAGTAGTATCCTTGAGGGCTCTGGGGCCAACGTCCTGACTTTC.

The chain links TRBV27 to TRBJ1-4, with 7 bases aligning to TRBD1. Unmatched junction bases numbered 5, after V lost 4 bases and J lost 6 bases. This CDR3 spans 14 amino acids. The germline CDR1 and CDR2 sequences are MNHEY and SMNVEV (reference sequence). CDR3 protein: CASSWDSRHEKLFF. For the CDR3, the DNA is TGTGCCAGCAGTTGGGACAGTCGGCATGAAAAACTGTTTTTT.

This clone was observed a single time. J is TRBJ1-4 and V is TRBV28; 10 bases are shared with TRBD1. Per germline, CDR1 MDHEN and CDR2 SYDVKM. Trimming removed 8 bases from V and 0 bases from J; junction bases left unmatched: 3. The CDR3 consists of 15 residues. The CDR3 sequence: CASATGGATNEKLFF. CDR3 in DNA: TGTGCCAGCGCGACAGGGGGCGCAACTAATGAAAAACTGTTTTTT.

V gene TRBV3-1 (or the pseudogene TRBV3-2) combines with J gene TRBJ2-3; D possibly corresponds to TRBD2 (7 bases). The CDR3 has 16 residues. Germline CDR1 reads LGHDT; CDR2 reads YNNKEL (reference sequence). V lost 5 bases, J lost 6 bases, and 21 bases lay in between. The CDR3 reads CASSLLKGRGGDTQYF. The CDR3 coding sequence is TGTGCCAGCAGCTTACTAAAAGGCAGGGGAGGGGATACGCAGTATTTT.

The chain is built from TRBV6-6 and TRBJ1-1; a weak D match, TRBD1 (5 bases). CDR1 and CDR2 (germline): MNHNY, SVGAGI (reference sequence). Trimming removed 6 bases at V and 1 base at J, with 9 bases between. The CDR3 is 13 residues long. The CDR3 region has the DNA TGTGCCAGCAGGGGGGGTGCGAACACTGAAGCTTTCTTT. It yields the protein CASRGGANTEAFF.

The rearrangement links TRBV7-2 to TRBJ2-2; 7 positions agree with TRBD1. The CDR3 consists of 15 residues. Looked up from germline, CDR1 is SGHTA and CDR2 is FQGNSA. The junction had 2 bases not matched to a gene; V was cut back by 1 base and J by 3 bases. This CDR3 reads CASSLGDRHTGELFF. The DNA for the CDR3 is TGTGCCAGCAGCTTAGGGGACAGACACACCGGGGAGCTGTTTTTT.

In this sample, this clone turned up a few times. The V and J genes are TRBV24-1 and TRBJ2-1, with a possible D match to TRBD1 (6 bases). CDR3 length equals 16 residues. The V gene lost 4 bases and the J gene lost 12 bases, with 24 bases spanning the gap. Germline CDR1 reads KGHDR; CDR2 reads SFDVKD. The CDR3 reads CATSDNHRDRAGWQFF. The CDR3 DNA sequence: TGTGCCACCAGTGACAACCACAGGGATAGGGCTGGTTGGCAGTTCTTC.

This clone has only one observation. The CDR3 region is CASSLGLASGELFF. In DNA, the CDR3 is TGTGCCAGCAGCTTAGGTTTGGCCTCCGGGGAGCTGTTTTTT. The chain joins TRBV11-2 to TRBJ2-2; no firm D call. This CDR3 has 14 residues. The ends were cut back, 1 base at V and 6 bases at J, with 9 bases in the middle. From germline, CDR1 is SGHAT and CDR2 FQNNGV.